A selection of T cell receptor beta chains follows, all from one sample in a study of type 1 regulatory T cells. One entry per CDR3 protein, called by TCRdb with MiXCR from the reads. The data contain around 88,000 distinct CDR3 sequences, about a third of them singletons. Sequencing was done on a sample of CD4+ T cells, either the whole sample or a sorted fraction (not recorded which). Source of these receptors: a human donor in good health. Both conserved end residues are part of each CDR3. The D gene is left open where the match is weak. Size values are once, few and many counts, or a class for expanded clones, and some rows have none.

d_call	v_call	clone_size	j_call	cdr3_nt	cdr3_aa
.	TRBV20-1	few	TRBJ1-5	TGCAGTGCTAGTGTCTCAGGGGCCAATCAGCCCCAGCATTTT	CSASVSGANQPQHF
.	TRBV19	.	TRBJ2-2	TGTGCCAGTAGTTTGGTCACCGGGGAGCTGTATTTT	CASSLVTGELYF
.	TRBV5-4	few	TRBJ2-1	TGTGCCAGCAGCGAACCGGGGTCCTACAATGAGCAGTTCTTC	CASSEPGSYNEQFF
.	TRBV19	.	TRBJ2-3	TGTGCCAGTAGTGGGGACAGCACAGATACGCAGTATTTT	CASSGDSTDTQYF
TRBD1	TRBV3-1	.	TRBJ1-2	TGTGCCAGCAGCCAATTGGACAGGGTCACATATGGCTACACCTTC	CASSQLDRVTYGYTF
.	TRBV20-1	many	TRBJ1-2	TGCAGTGCTAGAGCGGGCGGAGTCCTCAGGGCTAACTATGGCTACACCTTC	CSARAGGVLRANYGYTF
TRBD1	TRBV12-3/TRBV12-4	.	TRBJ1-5	TGTGCCAGCCGTTTAGCGGGCAGGACAGGGGGCCTTCAGCCCCAGCATTTT	CASRLAGRTGGLQPQHF
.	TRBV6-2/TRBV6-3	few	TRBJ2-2	TGTGCCAGCAGTTACGGAGAACTGTCGATCACCGGGGAGCTGTTTTTT	CASSYGELSITGELFF
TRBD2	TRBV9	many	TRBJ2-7	TGTGCCAGCAGCGTCGGACTAGCGGGAGAGGTGCAGTACTTC	CASSVGLAGEVQYF
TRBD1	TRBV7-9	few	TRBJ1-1	TGTGCCAGCAGTTTCCAGGGGGCGCGGAACACTGAAGCTTTCTTT	CASSFQGARNTEAFF
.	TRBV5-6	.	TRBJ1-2	TGTGCCAGCAGCTTCGTGGCCGGGACACAGTATGGCTACACCTTC	CASSFVAGTQYGYTF
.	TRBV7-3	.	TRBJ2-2	TGTGCCAGCAGCCCAGAGAACACCAGGGAGCTGTTTTTT	CASSPENTRELFF
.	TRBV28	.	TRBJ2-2	TGTGCCAGCAGACAATTGTGGGAGACCGGGGAGCTGTTTTTT	CASRQLWETGELFF
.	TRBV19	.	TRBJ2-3	TGTGCCAGTAGTATAGATGGGGAGAGAACAGATACGCAGTATTTT	CASSIDGERTDTQYF
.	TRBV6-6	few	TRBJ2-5	TGTGCCAGCAGTCCCCTGACAGGGACTCTCCAAGAGACCCAGTACTTC	CASSPLTGTLQETQYF
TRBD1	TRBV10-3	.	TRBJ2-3	TGTGCCATCAGCGCTGACAGGGCCCCAGATACGCAGTATTTT	CAISADRAPDTQYF
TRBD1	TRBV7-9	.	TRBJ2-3	TGTGCCAGCAGCCCACAGGGGGCTAGCACAGATACGCAGTATTTT	CASSPQGASTDTQYF
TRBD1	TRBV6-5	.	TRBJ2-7	TGTGCCAGCAGTTGGGACAGCATCTCCTACGAGCAGTACTTC	CASSWDSISYEQYF
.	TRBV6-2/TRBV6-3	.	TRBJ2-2	TGTGCCAGCAGTTACGGTGGTGGGAAAGCGGCAAGGGAGCTGTTTTTT	CASSYGGGKAARELFF
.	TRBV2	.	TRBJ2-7	TGTGCCAGCAGCGGCGGGAACAGGGGTCTCGAGCAGTACTTC	CASSGGNRGLEQYF
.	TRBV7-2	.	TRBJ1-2	TGTGCCAGCAGCGTTCAGGCCTATGGCTACACCTTC	CASSVQAYGYTF
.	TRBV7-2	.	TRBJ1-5	TGTGCCAGCAGCTTAGCGGGAGAGGGAGGACAGCCCCAGCATTTT	CASSLAGEGGQPQHF
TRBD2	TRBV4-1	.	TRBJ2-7	TGCGCCAGCAGCCAGACGAGGGTTCTCCGGACTAGCGGGAGCTACGAGCAGTACTTC	CASSQTRVLRTSGSYEQYF
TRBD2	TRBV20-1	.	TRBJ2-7	TGCAGTGCCCCCCAAGCTAGCGGGAGCCTTTTTGGCGAGCAGTACTTC	CSAPQASGSLFGEQYF
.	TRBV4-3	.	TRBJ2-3	TGCGCCAGCAGCCAAGATTTGGTAGGCAACCCTGAGGATACGCAGTATTTT	CASSQDLVGNPEDTQYF
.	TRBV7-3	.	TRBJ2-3	TGTGCCAGCAGCTTAAGTCAGGGTGAGGGGGATACGCAGTATTTT	CASSLSQGEGDTQYF
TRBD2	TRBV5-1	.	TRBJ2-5	TGCGCCAGCAGCTTGGGCGGCGGGAGGTTTCAAGAGACCCAGTACTTC	CASSLGGGRFQETQYF
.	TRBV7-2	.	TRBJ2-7	TGTGCCAGCAGCTTAGGTCCCGACCCCTACGAGCAGTACTTC	CASSLGPDPYEQYF
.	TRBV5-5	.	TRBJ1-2	TGTGCCAGCAGCCCGGGGGGCTATGGCTACACCTTC	CASSPGGYGYTF
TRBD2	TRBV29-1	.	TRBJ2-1	TGCAGCGTCCGAAAGGGTGGGCGGGGGTTCTCTTACAATGAGCAGTTCTTC	CSVRKGGRGFSYNEQFF
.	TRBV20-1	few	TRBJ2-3	TGCAGTGCTAGCGGTTCGTTAGATACGCAGTATTTT	CSASGSLDTQYF
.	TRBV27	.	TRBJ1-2	TGTGCCAGCAGCCTTCAACTAACAGGGAAACTTGATGGCTACACCTTC	CASSLQLTGKLDGYTF
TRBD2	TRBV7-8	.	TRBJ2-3	TGTGCCAGCATCCTGGGGGTAGCGGGATCGGATACGCAGTATTTT	CASILGVAGSDTQYF
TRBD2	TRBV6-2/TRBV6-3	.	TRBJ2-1	TGTGCCAGCAGTAACGACAGCGGGAGGTTTTTGAATGAGCAGTTCTTC	CASSNDSGRFLNEQFF
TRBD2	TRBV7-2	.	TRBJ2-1	TGTGCCAGCAGCTCGTCCCTTTTGGGTAGCGGGAACGGTGAGCAGTTCTTC	CASSSSLLGSGNGEQFF
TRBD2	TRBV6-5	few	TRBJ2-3	TGTGCCAGCAGCTCGACTAGCGCAAAAGTGGATACGCAGTATTTT	CASSSTSAKVDTQYF
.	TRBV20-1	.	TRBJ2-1	TGCAGTGCTAGAGACCTACGGGACATAAATGAGCAGTTCTTC	CSARDLRDINEQFF
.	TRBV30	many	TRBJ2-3	TGTGCCTGGAGTCCTAACACAGATACGCAGTATTTT	CAWSPNTDTQYF
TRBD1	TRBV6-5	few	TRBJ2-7	TGTGCCAGCAGTTGGACAGGCGTCGGGAACGAGCAGTACTTC	CASSWTGVGNEQYF
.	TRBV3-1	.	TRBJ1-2	TGTGCCAGCAGCCAAGCCGTAGGTCGTGGCTACACCTTC	CASSQAVGRGYTF
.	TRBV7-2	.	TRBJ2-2	TGTGCCAGCAGCTTAGTCTTGACTAGAAAGGGCACCGGGGAGCTGTTTTTT	CASSLVLTRKGTGELFF
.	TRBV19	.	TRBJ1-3	TGTGCCAGTAGTCCGGAGACCGCTGGAAACACCATATATTTT	CASSPETAGNTIYF
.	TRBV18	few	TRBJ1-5	TGTGCCAGCTCACCACAGGGGAGGAATCAGCCCCAGCATTTT	CASSPQGRNQPQHF
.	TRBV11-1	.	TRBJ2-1	TGTGCCAGCAGCCCCAGGGTAGTGACCTACAATGAGCAGTTCTTC	CASSPRVVTYNEQFF
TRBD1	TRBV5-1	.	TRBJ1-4	TGCGCCAGCACCCTGACAGGGGGTAATGAAAAACTGTTTTTT	CASTLTGGNEKLFF
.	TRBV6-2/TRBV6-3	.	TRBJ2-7	TGTGCCCAGGGTGTTTGGGAGCAGTACTTC	CAQGVWEQYF
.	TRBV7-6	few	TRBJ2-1	TGTGCCAGCAGCCGAGGGGGTAGGTCGGCTATTTCAAACAATGAGCAGTTCTTC	CASSRGGRSAISNNEQFF
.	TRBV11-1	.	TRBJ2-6	TGTGCCAGCAGTTGGACATCTGGGGCCAACGTCCTGACTTTC	CASSWTSGANVLTF
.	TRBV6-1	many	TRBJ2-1	TGTGCCAGCAATGAGGGACTCTACAATGAGCAGTTCTTC	CASNEGLYNEQFF